The 25 T cell receptor beta chains listed next were all sequenced from one sample in a study of T cell responses to AZD1222 COVID-19 vaccine. TCRdb keeps only in-frame clones here, not all; method: immunoSEQ multiplex PCR. The sample shows 120,000 or so clones, 85% to 90% of them seen only once. This sample comprised peripheral blood, obtained on day 0 of AZD1222 vaccination. The receptor source for this set is an adult in good health.

The chain links TRBV29-1 to TRBJ2-5; perhaps TRBD2 as D (6 bases). Trimming removed 2 bases at V and 4 bases at J, with 11 bases between. Germline V gene lookup returns CDR1 SQVTM and CDR2 ANQGSEA. This CDR3 has 13 residues. CDR3 loop: CSVERREGETQYF. The CDR3 DNA follows: TGCAGCGTTGAAAGGAGGGAAGGAGAGACCCAGTACTTC.

J is TRBJ1-1 and V is TRBV29-1; tentatively, D is TRBD1 (6 bases). The CDR3 loop spans 14 amino acids. CDR1 is SQVTM and CDR2 is ANQGSEA in the germline V gene. The V gene lost 2 bases and the J gene lost 5 bases, with 15 bases spanning the gap. Written as DNA, the CDR3 is TGCAGCGTTGAAAGAGGAGGGGGGCGAACTGAAGCTTTCTTT. It encodes CSVERGGGRTEAFF.

The chain is built from TRBV6-1 and TRBJ2-1, with TRBD1 as a possible D gene (6 bases). CDR3 length equals 15 residues. Germline assignment: CDR1 MNHNS and CDR2 SASEGT. V gave up 0 bases and J gave up 5 bases, with 11 bases separating them. As DNA, the CDR3 is TGTGCCAGCAGTGAAGCGGGCCAGGGGAACAATGAGCAGTTCTTC. Translated: CASSEAGQGNNEQFF.

The V call is TRBV6-5, the J call TRBJ2-7; the match to TRBD2 covers 9 bases. The V gene's germline CDR1 is MNHEY and CDR2 SVGAGI. The CDR3 covers 13 residues. The ends lost 6 bases at V and 7 bases at J; junction bases unmatched: 7. The CDR3 loop is CASRTLAGEEQYF. As DNA, the CDR3 is TGTGCCAGCAGGACATTAGCGGGAGAAGAGCAGTACTTC.

The genes are TRBV5-1 and TRBJ2-2, with TRBD1 matching over 7 bases. The V and J ends lost 0 bases and 1 base, in that order; junction bases with no gene match: 3. Germline values: CDR1 SGHRS, CDR2 YFSETQ. This CDR3 contains 16 residues. The CDR3 DNA reads TGCGCCAGCAGCTTGGTGAGGACAGGGAACACCGGGGAGCTGTTTTTT. Translating it yields CASSLVRTGNTGELFF.

V and J are TRBV4-3 and TRBJ2-7; 7 nucleotides align to TRBD1. Trimming took 4 bases from V and 0 from J; bases not matched to a gene: 15. The CDR3 is 18 residues long. From germline, CDR1 is LGHNA and CDR2 YSLEER. The CDR3 DNA sequence: TGCGCCAGCAGCCGAGATCGGACAGGAAGATTTAGCTCCTACGAGCAGTACTTC. Translated: CASSRDRTGRFSSYEQYF.

J is TRBJ1-4 and V is TRBV29-1, with D possibly being TRBD1 (5 bases). In germline, CDR1 is SQVTM, CDR2 ANQGSEA. The CDR3 runs to 11 residues. V dropped 7 bases and J dropped 12 bases, with 15 bases sitting between them. The CDR3 here is CSASSRVELFF. CDR3 in DNA: TGCAGCGCTAGCTCCAGGGTGGAACTGTTTTTT.

The chain combines TRBV7-9 with TRBJ1-4; D call uncertain. This CDR3 comprises 17 residues. The germline V gene encodes CDR1 SEHNR and CDR2 FQNEAQ (reference sequence). The V and J ends lost 1 base and 2 bases respectively, with 14 bases between them. In nucleotides, the CDR3 is TGTGCCAGCAGCTTAGGAGGGATCCAAAGCACTAATGAAAAACTGTTTTTT. Translated: CASSLGGIQSTNEKLFF.

The chain employs TRBV19 and TRBJ1-4; D is possibly TRBD1 (6 bases). The V end lost 4 bases, the J end lost 8 bases, and 14 bases lay between the germline ends. This CDR3 has 14 residues. The germline V gene encodes CDR1 LNHDA and CDR2 SQIVND (reference sequence). CDR3 coding DNA: TGTGCCAGTAGTACGACAGGACCGGGGGAAAAACTGTTTTTT. Protein: CASSTTGPGEKLFF.

The rearrangement links TRBV15 to TRBJ1-5, with D unresolved. This CDR3 has 16 amino acids. Trimming left V 0 bases short and J 0 bases short, with 9 bases between. Germline V gene lookup returns CDR1 LNHNV and CDR2 YYDKDF (reference sequence). The CDR3 bases are TGTGCCACCAGCAGAGATCTATCACTTAGCAATCAGCCCCAGCATTTT. Protein: CATSRDLSLSNQPQHF.

The chain employs TRBV25-1 and TRBJ2-6; 9 bases match TRBD1. The V gene end was trimmed by 5 bases and the J gene end by 4 bases; junction bases not matched to a gene: 9. Looked up from germline, CDR1 is MGHDK and CDR2 is SYGVNS. The CDR3 is 17 residues long. CDR3 in DNA: TGTGCCAGCAGTCCAACAGGGGGCGACTTCGGGGCCAACGTCCTGACTTTC. Its translation: CASSPTGGDFGANVLTF.

The chain has TRBV7-9 and TRBJ1-1; TRBD1 might be the D (5 bases). Germline V gene sequence: CDR1 SEHNR, CDR2 FQNEAQ (reference sequence). The germline V and J ends were trimmed by 5 bases and 2 bases, with 9 bases remaining between them. This CDR3 is built from 13 residues. CDR3 DNA sequence: TGTGCCAGCAGCCTGACAGAAAACACTGAAGCTTTCTTT. Encoded protein: CASSLTENTEAFF. The full variable domain, with the rest looked up from reference TRBV7-9 and TRBJ1-1, is DTGVSQNPRHKITKRGQNVTFRCDPISEHNRLYWYRQTLGQGPEFLTYFQNEAQLEKSRLLSDRFSAERPKGSFSTLEIQRTEQGDSAMYLCASSLTENTEAFFGQGTRLTVV.

This clone has just a few counts. The genes are TRBV5-6 and TRBJ1-5; D is ambiguous. CDR1 and CDR2 from the germline V gene are SGHDT and YYEEEE. Deletions cut 1 base from V and 9 bases from J, with 20 bases between. CDR3 length equals 16 residues. In DNA, the CDR3 is TGTGCCAGCAGCTTGCGAAGTCCCCAGAATCGCAGGCCCCAGCATTTT. Protein: CASSLRSPQNRRPQHF.

This sequence joins TRBV7-2 and TRBJ1-5; tentative D call: TRBD1 (5 bases). Germline V gene sequence: CDR1 SGHTA, CDR2 FQGNSA. The CDR3 has 15 amino acids. Trimming shortened V by 5 bases and J by 0 bases, and 11 bases separated the two germline ends. The DNA of the CDR3 is TGTGCCAGCAGCCGGGACTACCCTAGCAATCAGCCCCAGCATTTT. The encoded protein is CASSRDYPSNQPQHF.

This clone appeared a single time. This chain connects TRBV5-1 to TRBJ1-5; D might be TRBD1 (6 bases). The CDR3 runs to 15 residues. Trimming left V 3 bases short and J 6 bases short, with 16 bases between. Germline V gene data show CDR1 as SGHRS and CDR2 as YFSETQ. Written as DNA, the CDR3 is TGCGCCAGCAGCTCGGATGGGGGGCAGAGTCAGCCCCAGCATTTT. Its protein is CASSSDGGQSQPQHF.

The chain couples TRBV19 to TRBJ1-1, with D perhaps TRBD1 (5 bases). This CDR3 region has 19 residues. Germline V CDR1 and CDR2: LNHDA, SQIVND (reference sequence). Trimming left V 7 bases short and J 0 bases short, with 27 bases between. The DNA of the CDR3 is TGTGCCAGTAACATTGGGTTTAGGGTTGGCGGGACCATGAACACTGAAGCTTTCTTT. Encoded protein: CASNIGFRVGGTMNTEAFF.

CDR3 sequence (DNA): TGTGCTAGTGGTTTGTCAGGGACGGAGACCCAGTACTTC. This translates into CASGLSGTETQYF. This chain links TRBV12-5 with TRBJ2-5; D tentatively fits TRBD1 or TRBD2 (5 bases each). The V end was cut by 2 bases, the J end by 5 bases, with 9 bases between. Looked up from germline, CDR1 is LGHNT and CDR2 is FRNRAP. The CDR3 extends over 13 amino acids.

The chain links TRBV24-1 to TRBJ2-1; 11 bases map to TRBD1. The V gene's germline CDR1 is KGHDR and CDR2 SFDVKD. The CDR3 consists of 14 residues. V lost 6 bases, J lost 9 bases, and 6 bases stayed unmatched. This CDR3 reads CATSTGQGGTEQFF. The CDR3 nucleotides are TGTGCCACCAGTACGGGACAGGGGGGGACTGAGCAGTTCTTC.

CDR3 loop: CASSGQGNTEAFF. The CDR3 DNA sequence: TGTGCCAGCAGTGGACAGGGCAACACTGAAGCTTTCTTT. This rearrangement joins TRBV2 to TRBJ1-1; 7 bases are a match to TRBD1. The V segment lost 4 bases and the J segment 2 bases; nucleotides outside the gene matches: 1. Germline-derived CDR1 and CDR2 are SNHLY and FYNNEI. The CDR3 has 13 amino acids. Full variable domain (missing parts from reference TRBV2 and TRBJ1-1): EPEVTQTPSHQVTQMGQEVILRCVPISNHLYFYWYRQILGQKVEFLVSFYNNEISEKSEIFDDQFSVERPDGSNFTLKIRSTKLEDSAMYFCASSGQGNTEAFFGQGTRLTVV.

This chain connects TRBV7-2 to TRBJ2-2; either TRBD1 or TRBD2 may supply D (5 bases each). The CDR3 is 14 residues long. Germline CDR1 reads SGHTA; CDR2 reads FQGNSA. V lost 1 base and J 5 bases, leaving 8 bases between the germline ends. The CDR3 protein is CASSLERTTGELFF. CDR3 nucleotides: TGTGCCAGCAGCTTAGAGCGGACAACCGGGGAGCTGTTTTTT.

V and J are TRBV6-1 and TRBJ2-2; possibly TRBD1 for D (5 bases). Per the germline V gene, CDR1 is MNHNS and CDR2 is SASEGT. The CDR3 runs to 13 residues. V dropped 3 bases and J dropped 3 bases, with 5 bases sitting between them. The CDR3 is CASSDRDTGELFF. For the CDR3, the DNA is TGTGCCAGCAGTGACAGGGACACCGGGGAGCTGTTTTTT.

The V gene is TRBV15, the J gene TRBJ2-1, with 7 bases identical to TRBD2. CDR3 length: 15 residues. Trimming took 5 bases from V and 8 from J; bases not matched to a gene: 12. Per germline, CDR1 LNHNV and CDR2 YYDKDF (reference sequence). The CDR3 nucleotides are TGTGCCACCAGCCCCCGGGGCGGGAGATGGGATGAGCAGTTCTTC. Translation gives CATSPRGGRWDEQFF.

The rearrangement uses TRBV7-3 and TRBJ2-3; no clear D gene. V dropped 6 bases and J dropped 3 bases, with 13 bases sitting between them. Germline loops: CDR1 SGHTA, CDR2 FQGTGA. CDR3 size: 14 residues. The CDR3 is CASSLGGRTDTQYF. CDR3 DNA sequence: TGTGCCAGCAGTCTGGGTGGGCGGACAGATACGCAGTATTTT.

The J gene is TRBJ2-7, the V gene TRBV10-3, with D possibly TRBD2 on 6 matching bases. Germline V gene sequence: CDR1 ENHRY, CDR2 SYGVKD. The CDR3 is 15 amino acids. V was clipped by 2 bases and J by 7 bases, with 18 bases between them. In nucleotides, the CDR3 is TGTGCCATCAGTGAGCCGGGCGGGGTAGAGGAGGAGCAGTACTTC. This codes for CAISEPGGVEEEQYF.

This chain uses TRBV19 with TRBJ1-1; 8 bases are shared with TRBD1. The ends lost 7 bases at V and 6 bases at J; junction bases unmatched: 16. CDR1 LNHDA and CDR2 SQIVND come from the germline V gene (reference sequence). This CDR3 is 16 amino acids long. For the CDR3, the DNA is TGTGCCAGTACCAATGACAGGGGCCGCGGGGTGGCTGAAGCTTTCTTT. This gives the protein CASTNDRGRGVAEAFF.